This is a list of T cell receptor beta chains from one sample in a study of control samples from healthy donors and cancer patients. TCRdb's table, derived via immunoSEQ multiplex PCR, lists solely in-frame clones and lacks some. The sample carries 100,000 or so clones, around 89% recorded once. The sample consisted of blood. The source of these receptors is a man aged 25-45 years in good health. Both conserved end residues are part of each CDR3. The D gene is left open where the match is weak. Some rows mark clone size as missing; the rest say once, few, many or name a class of expanded clone.

v_call	d_call	j_call	clone_size	cdr3_nt	cdr3_aa
TRBV19	TRBD1	TRBJ1-1	-	TGTGCCAGTAGGCAGACAGGGGGGAACACTGAAGCTTTCTTT	CASRQTGGNTEAFF
TRBV6-4	TRBD1	TRBJ1-2	-	TGTGCCAGCAGTCGCGGACAGGGGAAGTATGGCTACACCTTC	CASSRGQGKYGYTF
TRBV5-6	-	TRBJ2-5	-	TGTGCCAGCAGCTGGAGGCTAGGGGCAGGGAGTTGGGAGACCCAGTACTTC	CASSWRLGAGSWETQYF
TRBV25-1	-	TRBJ2-4	-	TGTGCCAGCAGTGAACAGGGCAAAAACATTCAGTACTTC	CASSEQGKNIQYF
TRBV3-1/TRBV3-2	TRBD1	TRBJ2-4	-	TGTGCCAGCAGTCACAGGGGGACAGTAGCCAAAAACATTCAGTACTTC	CASSHRGTVAKNIQYF
TRBV7-2	-	TRBJ2-1	few	TGTGCCAGCCGAAGGAACAATGAGCAGTTCTTC	CASRRNNEQFF
TRBV4-1	-	TRBJ1-4	-	TGCGCCAGCAGACCCACAACTCGGGTTGAAAAACTGTTTTTT	CASRPTTRVEKLFF
TRBV5-4	TRBD1	TRBJ1-1	once	TGTGCCAGCAGCACAGACAGGGGTTTTGAAGCTTTCTTT	CASSTDRGFEAFF
TRBV6-2/TRBV6-3	TRBD1	TRBJ2-2	-	TGTGCCAGCAGTGACAGGACAGGGGAGAACACCGGGGAGCTGTTTTTT	CASSDRTGENTGELFF
TRBV10-3	-	TRBJ2-5	-	TGTGCCATCAGTGTTTCTTCACAAGAGACCCAGTACTTC	CAISVSSQETQYF
TRBV6-6	-	TRBJ2-1	-	TGTGCCAGCAGTTACTCGGGCGGTCTAGGTTTATATGAGCAGTTCTTC	CASSYSGGLGLYEQFF
TRBV11-2	-	TRBJ2-5	-	TGTGCCAGCAGCACCATTTCCGAAAGGGGGCAAGAGACCCAGTACTTC	CASSTISERGQETQYF
TRBV30	-	TRBJ1-6	-	TGTGCCTGGAGTGTTGGGGGGAATAATTCACCCCTCCACTTT	CAWSVGGNNSPLHF
TRBV11-2	-	TRBJ2-7	-	TGTGCCAGCAGCCGGGACCTCGGGGACGAGCAGTACTTC	CASSRDLGDEQYF
TRBV4-3	TRBD2	TRBJ2-7	-	TGCGCCAGCAGCCAAGAAGGGGGGGTGGGGGCTAGCGGGAACTTCGAGCAGTACTTC	CASSQEGGVGASGNFEQYF
TRBV11-3	TRBD2	TRBJ2-5	once	TGTGCCAGCAGCGTTAGCGGGTCGGGCGAGACCCAGTACTTC	CASSVSGSGETQYF
TRBV16	-	TRBJ2-7	-	TGTGCCAGCAGCCAATTCACCGGGGGCAGTTCCTACGAGCAGTACTTC	CASSQFTGGSSYEQYF
TRBV7-6	TRBD1	TRBJ2-7	once	TGTGCCAGCAGCTTCAGACAGGGGAGTACTTACGAGCAGTACTTC	CASSFRQGSTYEQYF
TRBV4-2	TRBD2	TRBJ2-2	-	TGTGCCAGCAGCCCAGGTGGGGACTACCTCACCGGGGAGCTGTTTTTT	CASSPGGDYLTGELFF
TRBV21-1	-	TRBJ1-2	-	TGTGCCAGCAGCCCAGAGAGAGGTAGGGAGGGTATAGGTGGCTACACCTTC	CASSPERGREGIGGYTF
TRBV12-3/TRBV12-4	-	TRBJ2-7	-	TGTGCCAGCGGTCGCCCAACTACCTACGAGCAGTACTTC	CASGRPTTYEQYF
TRBV6-5	-	TRBJ1-1	-	TGTGCCAGCAGTCGCGGACAAACGTCTGAAGCTTTCTTT	CASSRGQTSEAFF
TRBV7-8	-	TRBJ2-3	-	TGTGCCAGCAGCGCGACATCAGATACGCAGTATTTT	CASSATSDTQYF
TRBV5-1	-	TRBJ1-1	-	TGCGCCAGCAGGCCCGGGCCAATGAACACTGAAGCTTTCTTT	CASRPGPMNTEAFF
TRBV9	-	TRBJ2-2	-	TGTGCCAGCAGCGTAGTCGGAACCCAGAACACCGGGGAGCTGTTTTTT	CASSVVGTQNTGELFF
TRBV28	TRBD2	TRBJ2-7	-	TGTGCCAGCAGCTCCGGGACTAGCGGCTCCTACGAGCAGTACTTC	CASSSGTSGSYEQYF
TRBV18	-	TRBJ1-1	-	TGTGCCAGCTCGTTTCTGCCTACCGGCACTGAAGCTTTCTTT	CASSFLPTGTEAFF
TRBV12-3/TRBV12-4	-	TRBJ1-2	-	TGTGCCAGCACCCCGTCAGCTTACTATGGCTACACCTTC	CASTPSAYYGYTF
TRBV4-3	-	TRBJ2-6	-	TGCGCCAGCAGCCAAGATGGACACTCTGGGGCCAACGTCCTGACTTTC	CASSQDGHSGANVLTF
TRBV18	TRBD1	TRBJ2-5	-	TGTGCCAGCTCATTCGGACAGGGGAGAGAGACCCAGTACTTC	CASSFGQGRETQYF
TRBV18	-	TRBJ1-2	-	TGTGCCAGCTCACCAGGGGTTGACTATGGCTACACCTTC	CASSPGVDYGYTF
TRBV5-1	TRBD1	TRBJ1-2	-	TGCGCCAGCAGCTGGGGGACAGGGGACTATGGCTACACCTTC	CASSWGTGDYGYTF
TRBV10-2	-	TRBJ1-5	few	TGCGCCAGCAGGGACAGTAATCAGCCCCAGCATTTT	CASRDSNQPQHF
TRBV4-1	-	TRBJ2-1	once	TGCGCCAGCAGCCCCGAGGTGGGCCAGTACAATGAGCAGTTCTTC	CASSPEVGQYNEQFF
TRBV15	-	TRBJ2-2	-	TGTGCCACCAGCGGCTCTCACCAGGGTGCCGGGGAGCTGTTTTTT	CATSGSHQGAGELFF
TRBV28	-	TRBJ1-3	-	TGTGCCAGCAGTTCCAATCCGGTTGGAAACACCATATATTTT	CASSSNPVGNTIYF
TRBV14	TRBD1	TRBJ2-4	-	TGTGCCAGCAGCCAATCCCAGGGGGCGTCTGCCAAAAACATTCAGTACTTC	CASSQSQGASAKNIQYF
TRBV27	TRBD1	TRBJ2-6	-	TGTGCCAGCAGGCCAGGGGGCAATGCTGGGGCCAACGTCCTGACTTTC	CASRPGGNAGANVLTF
TRBV4-1	-	TRBJ2-1	-	TGCGCCAGCAGCCAAAGTCCGAGCGGATACAATGAGCAGTTCTTC	CASSQSPSGYNEQFF
TRBV28	TRBD1	TRBJ1-2	-	TGTGCCAGCAGTTTCCACTCGGGACAGGGGGCGGGTGGCTACACCTTC	CASSFHSGQGAGGYTF
TRBV4-1	TRBD2	TRBJ2-7	-	TGCGCCAGCAGTCCCGGGACTAGGGACGAGCAGTACTTC	CASSPGTRDEQYF
TRBV9	TRBD1	TRBJ2-1	-	TGTGCCAGCAGCGCCCGGGACAGGGGGCGTCGGTATGAGCAGTTCTTC	CASSARDRGRRYEQFF
TRBV30	TRBD1	TRBJ1-6	-	TGTGCCTGGAGTATGGGACAGGGAAGGAATTCACCCCTCCACTTT	CAWSMGQGRNSPLHF
TRBV6-5	TRBD1	TRBJ1-1	-	TGTGCCAGCAGAACCAACCGCCGGGACAGCTCTGAAGCTTTCTTT	CASRTNRRDSSEAFF
TRBV7-9	-	TRBJ2-5	-	TGTGCCAGCAGCTTAGACAGGGCGGAGACCCAGTACTTC	CASSLDRAETQYF
TRBV6-5	-	TRBJ1-2	-	TGTGCCAGCGGGAAGGGGGACTATGGCTACACCTTC	CASGKGDYGYTF
TRBV27	-	TRBJ1-2	-	TGTGCCAGCAGTCCCAACGGACTTCCGCTTTATGGCTACACCTTC	CASSPNGLPLYGYTF
TRBV4-2	-	TRBJ2-7	-	TGTGCCAGCAGCTACCAGGGGACCGATTCCTACGAGCAGTACTTC	CASSYQGTDSYEQYF
TRBV9	TRBD1	TRBJ1-2	-	TGTGCCAGCAGCGTAGTTGGACAGGGGGCGATTGGCTACACCTTC	CASSVVGQGAIGYTF
TRBV6-2/TRBV6-3	-	TRBJ2-7	-	TGTGCCAGCAGTTACGGGGACTCGCGCGAGCAGTACTTC	CASSYGDSREQYF